The present entry profiles one TCR beta chain with its context. This sample was included in a study of technical replicates of blood from several donors. Only in-frame clones appear in the TCRdb table, and some are missing; sequencing was by immunoSEQ multiplex PCR. The sample holds 65,000 to 85,000 clones, approximately 93% seen once. The CDR3 runs to 15 residues. With 3 bases clipped from V and 7 bases from J, the junction kept 9 bases outside the gene matches. Germline CDR1 SQVTM, CDR2 ANQGSEA. The sample taken for sequencing was T cells isolated from PBMCs. This TCR was sampled from a human donor in good health. The V and J genes are TRBV29-1 and TRBJ2-3; 11 bases fit TRBD2. The CDR3: CSVEGTSGGINTQYF. The CDR3 DNA reads as TGCAGCGTTGAGGGGACTAGCGGCGGTATCAATACGCAGTATTTT.